The present TCR beta chain was sequenced within a study of T cell repertoires in cytomegalovirus infection. Overall study: Use of recently identified HLA-C-restricted and well-studied HLA-B-restricted CMV epitopes was part of the study. It was the public TCR beta signatures that indicated both CMV infection and matching HLA type.

The CDR3 contains 14 residues. From germline, CDR1 is MDHEN and CDR2 SYDVKM. The ends were cut back, 6 bases at V and 3 bases at J, with 14 bases in the middle. This clonotype was seen more than once but under ten times. Its antigen remains unidentified. Findings of the study overall: HLA-C-restricted, CMV-specific TCR beta clonotypes were dominant ex vivo. Accumulated public TCR beta family frequency recognized individuals carrying CMV together with the relevant HLA.

TCRdb fed the reads into MiXCR, producing one record per CDR3 protein. The repertoire consists of 800,000 to 950,000 distinct CDR3 sequences, with approximately 29% occurring once and the leading ten covering around 12%. The specimen was cultured CD8+ T cells from PBMCs, collected from culture after CMV antigen stimulation. The chain links TRBV28 to TRBJ2-5; D is perhaps TRBD1 (6 bases). This sequence originates from a human donor in good health (CMV status not recorded). Some clones in this sample may be carry-over from other donors' samples. This CDR3 is CASRVDRLKETQYF. The CDR3 DNA reads as TGTGCCAGCAGGGTTGACAGGCTCAAAGAGACCCAGTACTTC.